These T cell receptor beta chains were read from a single sample in a study of blood T cell repertoires in COVID-19. Profiled with immunoSEQ multiplex PCR; TCRdb holds only in-frame clones, not every one. The sample lists some 180,000 clones; roughly three quarters were seen once. The specimen sequenced was peripheral blood. These receptors were taken from a woman in her forties or fifties with active or convalescent COVID-19. CDR3s include the opening cysteine and the closing phenylalanine or tryptophan. A D gene is named only where the DNA matches it firmly. Clone size is not always given. Where it is, it says once, few, many or a class for expanded clones.

cdr3_length	d_call	clone_size	v_call	j_call	cdr3_nt	cdr3_aa
13	TRBD1	-	TRBV30	TRBJ1-4	TGTGCTTGCCTACAGGGGGCCTATGAAAAACTGTTTTTT	CACLQGAYEKLFF
15	TRBD2	-	TRBV7-8	TRBJ2-3	TGTGCCAGCAGCCGGACTAGCGGGAGATACGATACGCAGTATTTT	CASSRTSGRYDTQYF
16	-	many	TRBV4-2	TRBJ2-2	TGTGCCAGCAGCCAAGACTGGGGAGGATACACCGGGGAGCTGTTTTTT	CASSQDWGGYTGELFF
15	TRBD1	-	TRBV7-2	TRBJ1-2	TGTGCCAGCAGCGCAACAGGGGGAGCCCTATATGGCTACACCTTC	CASSATGGALYGYTF
16	TRBD1	few	TRBV7-9	TRBJ1-1	TGTGCCAGCAGCCCTTGGACAGGGCCAAGTGGCACTGAAGCTTTCTTT	CASSPWTGPSGTEAFF
13	TRBD2	-	TRBV6-5	TRBJ2-7	TGTGCCAGTCTAGCGGGGGGTTCGTACGAGCAGTACTTC	CASLAGGSYEQYF
12	-	-	TRBV12-3/TRBV12-4	TRBJ2-1	TGTGCCAGCAGTTTAAGGCGGGATGAGCAGTTCTTC	CASSLRRDEQFF
15	TRBD2	-	TRBV5-4	TRBJ2-3	TGTGCCAGCAGCTTGGACAGCGGGGGGACAGATACGCAGTATTTT	CASSLDSGGTDTQYF
13	TRBD1	-	TRBV29-1	TRBJ2-1	TGCAGCGTTGACAGGACAGGAGGTCATGAGCAGTTCTTC	CSVDRTGGHEQFF
13	-	once	TRBV11-3	TRBJ2-1	TGTGCCAGCAGCCGTCCGGGCTACAATGAGCAGTTCTTC	CASSRPGYNEQFF
17	-	-	TRBV11-2	TRBJ1-1	TGTGCCAGCAGCTTAGAAGGGCAGGGCGGGAAGGGCACTGAAGCTTTCTTT	CASSLEGQGGKGTEAFF
15	-	-	TRBV7-9	TRBJ1-4	TGTGCCAGCAGCTTACAGGGAGGAACTAATGAAAAACTGTTTTTT	CASSLQGGTNEKLFF
14	-	-	TRBV11-2	TRBJ2-5	TGTGCCAGCAGCCAGACAGGTCGGCAAGAGACCCAGTACTTC	CASSQTGRQETQYF
14	-	-	TRBV4-2	TRBJ2-7	TGTGCCAGCAGCTGGGCCGGAATCTCCTACGAGCAGTACTTC	CASSWAGISYEQYF
13	-	many	TRBV11-2	TRBJ2-7	TGTGCCAGCAGCCCCCGGGGGATGGGGGAGCAGTACTTC	CASSPRGMGEQYF
13	-	-	TRBV27	TRBJ1-2	TGTGCCACCGGGACTCCCGGAGCATATGGCTACACCTTC	CATGTPGAYGYTF
15	TRBD2	-	TRBV27	TRBJ2-1	TGTGCCAGCAGTGTACTAGCGGGGGGTTCTAGTGAGCAGTTCTTC	CASSVLAGGSSEQFF
16	-	-	TRBV7-2	TRBJ2-6	TGTGCCAGCAGCTTAGCGGGGGGCTCTGGGGCCAACGTCCTGACTTTC	CASSLAGGSGANVLTF
15	TRBD2	-	TRBV7-2	TRBJ2-5	TGTGCCAGCAGCAACCTACTAGCGGGACGCGAGACCCAGTACTTC	CASSNLLAGRETQYF
14	TRBD1	-	TRBV30	TRBJ1-4	TGTGCCTGGAGTCGCGGGACAGACAATGAAAAACTGTTTTTT	CAWSRGTDNEKLFF
13	-	-	TRBV4-2	TRBJ1-2	TGTGCCAGCAGCCGCAGGGGTGACTATGGCTACACCTTC	CASSRRGDYGYTF
12	-	-	TRBV7-2	TRBJ2-7	TGTGCCAGCAGCTTAGCGGTGGGGAGCGGGTACTTC	CASSLAVGSGYF
16	TRBD2	-	TRBV30	TRBJ2-1	TGTGCCTGGGGAGCCCCCGGGCTAGCGGGAGTCGATGAGCAGTTCTTC	CAWGAPGLAGVDEQFF
18	TRBD1	-	TRBV30	TRBJ2-7	TGTGCCTGGACTCCCCTCGGACAGGCCACCGTGAGCTCCTACGAGCAGTACTTC	CAWTPLGQATVSSYEQYF
16	TRBD1	-	TRBV7-6	TRBJ2-7	TGTGCCAGCAGCCCGGACCCCACAGGGGTTACCTACGAGCAGTACTTC	CASSPDPTGVTYEQYF
17	TRBD2	-	TRBV4-2	TRBJ2-2	TGTGCCAGCAGCCAAGTGGCGGGGGGGACAAACACCGGGGAGCTGTTTTTT	CASSQVAGGTNTGELFF
14	-	-	TRBV30	TRBJ1-1	TGTGCCTGGAGTTGGGGTCAGGGGAACACTGAAGCTTTCTTT	CAWSWGQGNTEAFF
13	TRBD1	-	TRBV6-5	TRBJ2-7	TGTGCCAGCAGTCGGACAGGGCGATACGAGCAGTACTTC	CASSRTGRYEQYF